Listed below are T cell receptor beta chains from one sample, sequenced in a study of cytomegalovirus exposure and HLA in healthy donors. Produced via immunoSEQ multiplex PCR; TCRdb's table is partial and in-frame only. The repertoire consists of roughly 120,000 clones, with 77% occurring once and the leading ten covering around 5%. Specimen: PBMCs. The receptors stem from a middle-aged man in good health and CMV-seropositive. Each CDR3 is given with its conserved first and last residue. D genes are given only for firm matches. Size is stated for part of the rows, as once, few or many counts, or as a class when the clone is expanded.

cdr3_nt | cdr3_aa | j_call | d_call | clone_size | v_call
TGTGCCATCAGTGACGGGGGGATGGTCTACGAGCAGTACTTC | CAISDGGMVYEQYF | TRBJ2-7 | TRBD2 | - | TRBV10-3
TGTGCCAGTAGTATGGCCGGAGGGAACACTGAAGCTTTCTTT | CASSMAGGNTEAFF | TRBJ1-1 | - | once | TRBV19
TGTGCCAGCAGCCCGGGAGGTCGGACTGAAGCTTTCTTT | CASSPGGRTEAFF | TRBJ1-1 | - | - | TRBV7-9
TGTGCCAGTAGTACTCGAAGGGAGGGAGACTATGGCTACACCTTC | CASSTRREGDYGYTF | TRBJ1-2 | - | - | TRBV19
TGTGCCAGCAGTCTAGATTCGCTGGCAACCTATAGCAATCAGCCCCAGCATTTT | CASSLDSLATYSNQPQHF | TRBJ1-5 | - | - | TRBV2
TGTGCCATCAGGAACGGGGCAGATACGCAGTATTTT | CAIRNGADTQYF | TRBJ2-3 | - | few | TRBV7-2
TGTGCCAGCAGCGGGATGTCGGAGGGCTATGGCTACACCTTC | CASSGMSEGYGYTF | TRBJ1-2 | - | - | TRBV6-1
TGTGCCAGCACCACAGGGCTACGACCCGATAGCAATCAGCCCCAGCATTTT | CASTTGLRPDSNQPQHF | TRBJ1-5 | - | once | TRBV19
TGTGCCAGCAGCTTTTACAGGGTAGGAGACGAGCAGTACTTC | CASSFYRVGDEQYF | TRBJ2-7 | - | - | TRBV7-2
TGCAGCGTTGAGGTGGGGGGAGTTCGAACCTATGGCTACACCTTC | CSVEVGGVRTYGYTF | TRBJ1-2 | - | - | TRBV29-1
TGTGCTAGTGGTTCCGCGGAGGGATTGAGCTCTGGAAACACCATATATTTT | CASGSAEGLSSGNTIYF | TRBJ1-3 | - | - | TRBV12-5
TGTGCCAGCAGTTTTCGGGCAGGGGGCGATCCTGGGGCCAACGTCCTGACTTTC | CASSFRAGGDPGANVLTF | TRBJ2-6 | TRBD1 | - | TRBV27
TGTGCCTGGAGTGCTGAGGGAAACACCATATATTTT | CAWSAEGNTIYF | TRBJ1-3 | - | - | TRBV30